The T cell receptor beta chain described here comes from a study of CD8+ T cells in alopecia areata. Sequencing relied on a cDNA template that was reverse transcribed from extracted RNA. Generated by immunoSEQ multiplex PCR, the TCRdb table keeps only in-frame clones and is missing some. The repertoire holds 90,000 to 120,000 clones, with roughly 84% as singletons. Germline CDR1 is MNHEY and CDR2 is SVGAGI. The CDR3 has 14 residues. With 0 bases removed from V and 6 bases from J, the gap between germline ends came to 8 bases. Treatment: oral pan-JAK inhibitor, 5-10 mg twice daily. Specimen: CD8+ T cells sorted from blood, collected at week 24, from a patient treated with tofacitinib. V is TRBV6-5 and J is TRBJ2-2; the D gene could be TRBD1 or TRBD2 (5 bases each). This clonotype was sampled from a human donor with alopecia areata. The CDR3: CASSYSLGAGELFF. The DNA of the CDR3 is TGTGCCAGCAGTTACTCGCTGGGGGCCGGGGAGCTGTTTTTT.